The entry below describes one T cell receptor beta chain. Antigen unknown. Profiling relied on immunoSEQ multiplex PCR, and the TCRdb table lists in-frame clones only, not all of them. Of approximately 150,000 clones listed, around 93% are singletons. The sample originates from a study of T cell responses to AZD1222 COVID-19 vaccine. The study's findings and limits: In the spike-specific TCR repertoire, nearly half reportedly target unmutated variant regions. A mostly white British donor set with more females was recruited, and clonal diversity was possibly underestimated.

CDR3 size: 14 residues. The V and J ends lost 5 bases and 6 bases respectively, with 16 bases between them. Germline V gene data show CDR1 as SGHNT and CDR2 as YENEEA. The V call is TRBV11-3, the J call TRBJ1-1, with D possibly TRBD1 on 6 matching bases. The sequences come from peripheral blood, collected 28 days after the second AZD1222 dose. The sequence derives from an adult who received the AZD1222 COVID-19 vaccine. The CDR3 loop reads CASSLGGGLSEAFF. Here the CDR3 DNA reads TGTGCCAGCAGCCTAGGCGGGGGCCTCTCTGAAGCTTTCTTT.